This T cell receptor beta chain was obtained from a study of technical replicates of blood from four donors. Germline loops: CDR1 LNHDA, CDR2 SQIVND (reference sequence). The CDR3 has 12 amino acids. V dropped 6 bases and J dropped 4 bases, with 9 bases sitting between them. This table comes from immunoSEQ multiplex PCR, and its TCRdb copy is limited to in-frame clones, with some not included. The repertoire holds more than 80,000 clones, with about 94% as singletons. The sample comprised T cells isolated from PBMCs. J is TRBJ2-5 and V is TRBV19, with a tentative D call TRBD1 (5 bases). This TCR came from a human donor in good health. The CDR3 nucleotides read TGTGCCAGTAGCACTGACAGAGAGACCCAGTACTTC. Translating it yields CASSTDRETQYF.